This TCR beta chain was identified during a study of blood T cell repertoires in COVID-19. Turning to the study itself: From T cells, B-cell-depleted T cells, or PBMCs came the material, which was cDNA or gDNA.

TCRdb's table, derived via immunoSEQ multiplex PCR, lists solely in-frame clones and lacks some. The sample contains 180,000 or so clones, 65% to 90% of which appear only once. Trimming took 1 base from V and 0 from J; bases not matched to a gene: 3. Germline V CDR1 and CDR2: KGHSH, LQKENI. The CDR3 has 16 amino acids. The receptor was isolated from a man aged 55 to 70 with acute or convalescent COVID-19. The sequencing input was peripheral blood. V and J are TRBV18 and TRBJ1-5; TRBD1 aligns across 7 bases. CDR3 protein: CASSPQGAGSNQPQHF. DNA for the CDR3: TGTGCCAGCTCACCACAGGGGGCGGGTAGCAATCAGCCCCAGCATTTT.